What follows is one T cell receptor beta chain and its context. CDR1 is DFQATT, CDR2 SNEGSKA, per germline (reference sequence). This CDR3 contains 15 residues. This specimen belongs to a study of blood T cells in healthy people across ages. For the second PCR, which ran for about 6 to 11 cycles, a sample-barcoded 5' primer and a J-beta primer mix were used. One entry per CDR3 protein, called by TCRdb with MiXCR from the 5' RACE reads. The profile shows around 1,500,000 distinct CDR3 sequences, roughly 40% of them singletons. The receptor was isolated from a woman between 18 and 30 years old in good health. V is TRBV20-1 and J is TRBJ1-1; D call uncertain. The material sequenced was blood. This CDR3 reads CSAPSIAASNTEAFF. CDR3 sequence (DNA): TGCAGCGCTCCATCCATTGCAGCGTCGAACACTGAAGCTTTCTTT.